This TCR beta chain was obtained from a study of CD8+CD57+ T cells in acquired aplastic anemia. The use of genomic DNA as template underpinned the TCR beta VDJ and CDR3 profiling. TCRdb passed the reads through MiXCR, listing each CDR3 protein once. The sample includes around 250,000 distinct CDR3 sequences, approximately 79% of them seen just once. With respect to this clonotype: Here the CDR3 omits its conserved ending phenylalanine or tryptophan, so a read error is the likely source. No DNA is shown, since the ends of the CDR3 on it are uncertain; the CDR3 is the one TCRdb lists.

The patients chosen for sequencing had shown expansion of CD8+CD57+ cells (detected by flow cytometry). The sequence derives from a human donor with aplastic anemia. Input material: sorted CD4+, CD8+, or CD8+CD57+ T cells (not recorded which) from PBMCs.

Here the CDR3 reads CASVNGRRYTQ. This chain links TRBV2 with TRBJ1-2; no check of the table's D call, TRBD1, against the DNA was made. Germline V gene sequence: CDR1 SNHLY, CDR2 FYNNEI. Including both end residues, the CDR3 is 11 amino acids long.